The 17 T cell receptor beta chains below come from one sample, sequenced in a study of blood T cell repertoires in COVID-19. Repertoires were generated with immunoSEQ multiplex PCR, while TCRdb's copy carries only in-frame clones and drops some. This table has more than 200,000 clones, 80% to 90% appearing once. Sequencing was carried out using peripheral blood. These receptors all come from a woman aged 40-49 years with active or convalescent COVID-19.

The chain has TRBV18 and TRBJ2-3; 11 bases map to TRBD2. The ends lost 8 bases at V and 3 bases at J; junction bases unmatched: 4. Germline assignment: CDR1 KGHSH and CDR2 LQKENI. The CDR3 loop spans 14 amino acids. CDR3: CASKTSGKTDTQYF. The CDR3 DNA follows: TGTGCCAGCAAGACTAGCGGGAAGACAGATACGCAGTATTTT.

This clone was picked up a small number of times. The rearrangement uses TRBV7-3 and TRBJ1-2; D unclear. This CDR3 has 15 residues. V was cut by 2 bases and J by 6 bases, with 16 bases left in between. Germline lookup yields CDR1 SGHTA and CDR2 FQGTGA. The CDR3 region has the DNA TGTGCCAGCAGCTTACATGGCCCCCCTGCGGATGGCTACACCTTC. Translation: CASSLHGPPADGYTF.

This clone was recorded at least ten times. The rearrangement links TRBV5-6 to TRBJ1-2; 12 nucleotides match TRBD1. This CDR3 comprises 16 residues. J gave up 6 bases and V 6 bases, and 12 bases lay outside the gene matches. From germline, CDR1 is SGHDT and CDR2 YYEEEE. CDR3 region: CASIKAGTGGLDGYTF. The CDR3, as DNA: TGTGCCAGCATCAAGGCGGGGACAGGGGGCCTGGATGGCTACACCTTC.

The count of this clone is one. The V and J genes are TRBV5-1 and TRBJ2-7; weak D call: TRBD1 (6 bases). CDR3 length: 15 amino acids. V shed 0 bases and J shed 1 base, with 11 bases lying between them. Germline V gene data show CDR1 as SGHRS and CDR2 as YFSETQ. The CDR3 region has the DNA TGCGCCAGCAGCTTGGATGGGACACCGTCCTACGAGCAGTACTTC. It is translated as CASSLDGTPSYEQYF. Filled out from reference TRBV5-1 and TRBJ2-7, the complete variable domain reads KAGVTQTPRYLIKTRGQQVTLSCSPISGHRSVSWYQQTPGQGLQFLFEYFSETQRNKGNFPGRFSGRQFSNSRSEMNVSTLELGDSALYLCASSLDGTPSYEQYFGPGTRLTVT.

The chain combines TRBV6-1 with TRBJ2-4, with 8 bases lining up with TRBD1. Germline loops: CDR1 MNHNS, CDR2 SASEGT. The V segment lost 2 bases and the J segment 3 bases; nucleotides outside the gene matches: 3. CDR3 length equals 15 residues. The CDR3 DNA follows: TGTGCCAGCAGTGAATGGACAGGGAGCAAAAACATTCAGTACTTC. The encoded protein is CASSEWTGSKNIQYF.

The CDR3 DNA reads as TGTGCCAGCAGCCAGGGGAGTCAGCCCCAGCATTTT. It codes for CASSQGSQPQHF. This rearrangement joins TRBV3-1 (or the pseudogene TRBV3-2) to TRBJ1-5; D is uncertain. CDR3 length equals 12 residues. In germline, CDR1 is LGHDT, CDR2 YNNKEL (reference sequence). V dropped 3 bases and J dropped 6 bases, with 6 bases sitting between them.

The chain recombines TRBV19 with TRBJ1-1; D might be TRBD1 (6 bases). Germline V gives CDR1 LNHDA, CDR2 SQIVND (reference sequence). The germline V and J ends were trimmed by 4 bases and 3 bases, with 9 bases remaining between them. This CDR3 has 13 amino acids. CDR3 bases: TGTGCCAGTAGTAAGGGGGGGTACACTGAAGCTTTCTTT. It is translated as CASSKGGYTEAFF.

This clone was seen only a few times. V is TRBV7-2 and J is TRBJ1-4; 7 nucleotides match TRBD1. CDR3 length: 16 amino acids. The germline CDR1 and CDR2 sequences are SGHTA and FQGNSA. The junction had 10 bases not matched to a gene; V was cut back by 5 bases and J by 4 bases. The CDR3 DNA follows: TGTGCCAGCAGCGGAGATAAGGGGACAGATAATGAAAAACTGTTTTTT. Translating it yields CASSGDKGTDNEKLFF.

The genes are TRBV10-3 and TRBJ1-1; weak D call: TRBD1 (6 bases). The CDR3 covers 14 residues. Deletions cut 3 bases from V and 4 bases from J, with 12 bases between. The germline V gene encodes CDR1 ENHRY and CDR2 SYGVKD. The CDR3 DNA is TGTGCCATCAGTGAAGGGGGAATGGGCACTGAAGCTTTCTTT. Protein: CAISEGGMGTEAFF.

This rearrangement joins TRBV18 to TRBJ1-2; D is unresolved. Trimming stripped 6 bases from V and 7 bases from J, with 15 bases between. The CDR3 spans 13 residues. The germline gives CDR1 KGHSH, CDR2 LQKENI. CDR3 bases: TGTGCCAGCTCCCTGGGTAGGGAGGGTGGCTACACCTTC. Its protein is CASSLGREGGYTF.

The genes are TRBV9 and TRBJ2-1; 10 bases match TRBD2. CDR3 length: 19 residues. The germline V gene encodes CDR1 SGDLS and CDR2 YYNGEE. V gave up 4 bases and J gave up 2 bases; unmatched junction bases: 15. The DNA for the CDR3 is TGTGCCAGCAGCATCACCAGAGGGGGTAGCGGGAGGACCTACAATGAGCAGTTCTTC. Residues: CASSITRGGSGRTYNEQFF.

This chain joins TRBV24-1 and TRBJ2-1; 10 bases match TRBD1. This CDR3 has 16 amino acids. Germline values: CDR1 KGHDR, CDR2 SFDVKD. The junction had 6 bases not matched to a gene; V was cut back by 4 bases and J by 4 bases. The CDR3 coding sequence is TGTGCCACCAGTGAGCCGGGACAGGGGCTTTACAATGAGCAGTTCTTC. As protein: CATSEPGQGLYNEQFF.

The chain's CDR3 is CASSVDERGRYNEQFF. The CDR3 bases are TGTGCCAGCAGCGTAGATGAGCGGGGGCGCTACAATGAGCAGTTCTTC. This chain joins TRBV9 and TRBJ2-1; 8 positions agree with TRBD2. The CDR3 runs to 16 residues. CDR1 and CDR2 (germline): SGDLS, YYNGEE. V lost 0 bases, J lost 3 bases, and 5 bases stayed unmatched.

The CDR3 is CASSMGQGAGYGYTF. The CDR3 DNA is TGTGCCAGTAGTATGGGCCAGGGGGCTGGCTATGGCTACACCTTC. The chain uses TRBV19 and TRBJ1-2, with TRBD1 matching 8 bases. Per the germline V gene, CDR1 is LNHDA and CDR2 is SQIVND (reference sequence). This CDR3 is 15 amino acids long. Losses at the gene ends were 3 bases for V and 4 bases for J; bases not matched to a gene: 7.

The V and J genes are TRBV29-1 and TRBJ2-6; 10 nucleotides match TRBD1. This CDR3 is built from 16 residues. Looked up from germline, CDR1 is SQVTM and CDR2 is ANQGSEA. The V and J ends lost 6 bases and 4 bases, in that order; junction bases with no gene match: 9. The CDR3 loop reads CSVTGTGVSGANVLTF. The CDR3 coding sequence is TGCAGCGTCACAGGGACAGGGGTTTCAGGGGCCAACGTCCTGACTTTC.

The J gene is TRBJ2-7, the V gene TRBV27; the D gene is possibly TRBD2 (6 bases). Germline CDR1 reads MNHEY; CDR2 reads SMNVEV (reference sequence). The CDR3 extends over 13 amino acids. V was shortened by 3 bases and J by 4 bases, with 10 bases between the two germline ends. CDR3 DNA sequence: TGTGCCAGCAGTTTCGGAGGGAGGTACGAGCAGTACTTC. Protein: CASSFGGRYEQYF.

The chain joins TRBV7-9 to TRBJ1-3; no reliable D call. V was trimmed by 7 bases and J by 0 bases, leaving 13 bases between them. CDR3 size: 15 residues. Germline CDR1 SEHNR, CDR2 FQNEAQ (reference sequence). CDR3 DNA: TGTGCCAGCACGCCCGCAGGCCTCTCTGGAAACACCATATATTTT. It encodes CASTPAGLSGNTIYF.